This T cell receptor (beta chain) was captured in a study of vaccination and CD4 T cells after COVID-19. Whole-study results and caveats: The study found median SARS-CoV-2-reactive clonotypes rising from approximately 21 to 40, not significantly.

With respect to this clonotype: The antigen remains unidentified.

The assay that was used to sequence DNA from cultured CD4+ T cells was the Oncomine TCR Beta short-read assay. Investigators obtained genomic DNA by extraction from cultured CD4+ T cells. TCRdb reprocessed the PCR reads via MiXCR and lists one record per CDR3 protein. The sample shows about 18,000 distinct CDR3 sequences, roughly 50% of them seen only once. Documented treatment: roughly 10-day PBMC culture with coronavirus spike peptide pools or control peptides (ViraFEST assay). The sample taken for sequencing was CD4+ T cells from blood, cultured in vitro. This TCR came from a human donor who had recovered from COVID-19.

CDR3 sequence: CAWERLETEAFF. In DNA, the CDR3 is TGTGCCTGGGAGAGGTTGGAGACTGAAGCTTTCTTT. The chain recombines TRBV30 with TRBJ1-1; D is uncertain. Germline CDR1 GTSNPN, CDR2 SVGIG (reference sequence). The ends were cut back, 5 bases at V and 5 bases at J, with 12 bases in the middle. This CDR3 spans 12 amino acids. The full variable domain, in which reference TRBV30 and TRBJ1-1 provide the parts outside the CDR3, is SQTIHQWPATLVQPVGSPLSLECTVEGTSNPNLYWYRQAAGRGLQLLFYSVGIGQISSEVPQNLSASRPQDRQFILSSKKLLLSDSGFYLCAWERLETEAFFGQGTRLTVV.